The 17 T cell receptor beta chains presented below share a single source sample, sequenced in a study of blood T cell repertoires in COVID-19. Measured with immunoSEQ multiplex PCR; TCRdb has only the in-frame clones, and not every one. The sample consists of 240,000 or so clones, around four fifths of them appearing once. The sample consisted of peripheral blood. The origin of the receptors is a man aged 25-45 years who had recovered from COVID-19.

The chain is built from TRBV6-2 or TRBV6-3 and TRBJ1-4, with a weak D call TRBD1 (5 bases). V dropped 5 bases and J dropped 8 bases, with 18 bases sitting between them. Germline V lookup: CDR1 MNHEY, CDR2 SVGEGT. This CDR3 region has 15 residues. This CDR3 is CASSSYQGLYEKLFF. Written as DNA, the CDR3 is TGTGCCAGCAGTAGCTACCAGGGCCTGTACGAAAAACTGTTTTTT.

This clone has only one observation. The rearrangement joins TRBV4-1 to TRBJ2-3, with 7 bases identical to TRBD1. Germline trimming cut 2 bases from V and 0 bases from J; bases unmatched to any gene: 8. The CDR3 runs to 17 residues. The germline V gene has CDR1 MGHRA and CDR2 YSYEKL. In nucleotides, the CDR3 is TGCGCCAGCAGCCAACGTTCGGGACAGCCGAGCACAGATACGCAGTATTTT. Translating gives CASSQRSGQPSTDTQYF.

This sequence joins TRBV7-6 and TRBJ2-1, with TRBD2 matching over 7 bases. Germline V gives CDR1 SGHVS, CDR2 FNYEAQ. CDR3 size: 14 residues. The junction had 5 bases not matched to a gene; V was cut back by 5 bases and J by 4 bases. CDR3 region: CASSRMGGYNEQFF. The CDR3 DNA is TGTGCCAGCAGCCGCATGGGAGGGTACAATGAGCAGTTCTTC.

The rearrangement uses TRBV28 and TRBJ2-7; D is possibly TRBD1 (5 bases). The CDR3 runs to 14 residues. Germline assignment: CDR1 MDHEN and CDR2 SYDVKM. V was clipped by 5 bases and J by 1 base, with 12 bases between them. CDR3 in amino acids: CASSPRAGSYEQYV. The CDR3 coding sequence is TGTGCCAGCAGTCCAAGGGCAGGGTCCTACGAGCAGTACGTC.

The J gene is TRBJ1-2, the V gene TRBV7-2; the match to TRBD1 covers 7 bases. The V gene end was trimmed by 6 bases and the J gene end by 4 bases; junction bases not matched to a gene: 8. The CDR3 extends over 14 amino acids. Germline lookup yields CDR1 SGHTA and CDR2 FQGNSA. The CDR3 nucleotides read TGTGCCAGCAGACAGGGGATCTTCCCCTATGGCTACACCTTC. Its translation is CASRQGIFPYGYTF. The variable domain in full, completed from reference TRBV7-2 and TRBJ1-2, reads GAGVSQSPSNKVTEKGKDVELRCDPISGHTALYWYRQSLGQGLEFLIYFQGNSAPDKSGLPSDRFSAERTGGSVSTLTIQRTQQEDSAVYLCASRQGIFPYGYTFGSGTRLTVV.

J is TRBJ1-6 and V is TRBV5-1; 10 nucleotides align to TRBD1. Per the germline V gene, CDR1 is SGHRS and CDR2 is YFSETQ. The CDR3 is 13 amino acids. V trimming: 5 bases; J trimming: 10 bases; junction bases outside the gene matches: 3. The CDR3 DNA sequence: TGCGCCAGCAGTTGGGACAGGGGATCACCCCTCCACTTT. Translating gives CASSWDRGSPLHF. The full variable domain, its missing parts supplied by reference TRBV5-1 and TRBJ1-6, is KAGVTQTPRYLIKTRGQQVTLSCSPISGHRSVSWYQQTPGQGLQFLFEYFSETQRNKGNFPGRFSGRQFSNSRSEMNVSTLELGDSALYLCASSWDRGSPLHFGNGTRLTVT.

This clone appeared once. The J gene is TRBJ2-1, the V gene TRBV7-9; TRBD2 agrees at 9 bases. Germline V gene data show CDR1 as SEHNR and CDR2 as FQNEAQ (reference sequence). V trimming: 1 base; J trimming: 7 bases; junction bases outside the gene matches: 5. The CDR3 consists of 15 residues. CDR3 residues: CASSLDSGGLNEQFF. The CDR3 DNA is TGTGCCAGCAGCTTAGACAGCGGGGGGTTGAATGAGCAGTTCTTC.

CDR3 nucleotide sequence: TGCGCCAGCAGTCCTTACCAGACAACTCCCTATGGCTACACCTTC. This sequence encodes CASSPYQTTPYGYTF. The V gene is TRBV4-1, the J gene TRBJ1-2; no clear D gene. Deletions cut 6 bases from V and 4 bases from J, with 18 bases between. The CDR3 length is 15 residues. Germline assignment: CDR1 MGHRA and CDR2 YSYEKL.

The chain couples TRBV10-1 to TRBJ2-4; D is perhaps TRBD2 (7 bases). Germline CDR1 is WNHNN and CDR2 is SYGVQD (reference sequence). CDR3 length: 15 residues. V was shortened by 0 bases and J by 5 bases, with 11 bases between the two germline ends. CDR3 protein: CASSESRGPENIQYF. The CDR3 nucleotides read TGCGCCAGCAGTGAGTCGCGGGGGCCAGAAAACATTCAGTACTTC.

The DNA for the CDR3 is TGTGCCAGCAGCGCTACTAACAGGGGCGCCGGGGAGCTGTTTTTT. Amino acids: CASSATNRGAGELFF. The V and J genes are TRBV7-3 and TRBJ2-2; 7 nucleotides match TRBD1. Germline values: CDR1 SGHTA, CDR2 FQGTGA. The CDR3 totals 15 residues. V was pared by 5 bases and J by 6 bases, with 9 bases of the junction left unmatched.

J is TRBJ1-1 and V is TRBV9; weak D call: TRBD1 (6 bases). V was trimmed by 0 bases and J by 6 bases, leaving 9 bases between them. Germline V lookup: CDR1 SGDLS, CDR2 YYNGEE. The CDR3 is made up of 13 amino acids. CDR3 sequence: CASSVASGAEAFF. The CDR3 DNA is TGTGCCAGCAGCGTAGCTTCAGGGGCTGAAGCTTTCTTT. Full variable domain (remainder filled in from reference TRBV9 and TRBJ1-1): DSGVTQTPKHLITATGQRVTLRCSPRSGDLSVYWYQQSLDQGLQFLIQYYNGEERAKGNILERFSAQQFPDLHSELNLSSLELGDSALYFCASSVASGAEAFFGQGTRLTVV.

The chain recombines TRBV13 with TRBJ2-3; tentative D call: TRBD1 (5 bases). Germline V gene sequence: CDR1 PRHDT, CDR2 FYEKMQ (reference sequence). This CDR3 is 16 amino acids long. Trimming removed 3 bases from V and 0 bases from J, with 13 bases in between. CDR3 bases: TGTGCCAGCAGCTTGGGAACAGGCCCGAGCACAGATACGCAGTATTTT. Its protein is CASSLGTGPSTDTQYF.

The rearrangement links TRBV5-4 to TRBJ1-6; D remains unclear. In germline, CDR1 is SGHNT, CDR2 YYREEE (reference sequence). V lost 5 bases to trimming and J lost 10 bases, with 25 bases between them. This CDR3 has 17 amino acids. The CDR3 DNA reads as TGTGCCAGCAGTCTTGGTGCAGGCCGCTTCGTTGGCTCACCCCTCCACTTT. Amino acids: CASSLGAGRFVGSPLHF.

This clone appeared a few times. The rearrangement uses TRBV5-4 and TRBJ1-2; D may be TRBD1 (6 bases). From germline, CDR1 is SGHNT and CDR2 YYREEE (reference sequence). This CDR3 region has 14 residues. V lost 1 base and J 2 bases, leaving 9 bases between the germline ends. The CDR3 region is CASSLSTGNYGYTF. As DNA, the CDR3 is TGTGCCAGCAGCTTGTCTACAGGGAACTATGGCTACACCTTC.

The V gene is TRBV5-6, the J gene TRBJ2-3; 8 positions agree with TRBD2. Trimming at V came to 4 bases and at J to 1 base, leaving 5 bases not matched to a gene. Germline loops: CDR1 SGHDT, CDR2 YYEEEE. This CDR3 is built from 15 residues. The CDR3: CASSGVTSGTDTQYF. The CDR3 nucleotides read TGTGCCAGCAGCGGGGTGACTAGCGGCACAGATACGCAGTATTTT.

There are a few counts of this clone. The chain links TRBV24-1 to TRBJ2-1; D remains ambiguous. This CDR3 comprises 18 residues. Trimming left V 2 bases short and J 0 bases short, with 16 bases between. Germline V gene lookup returns CDR1 KGHDR and CDR2 SFDVKD. The CDR3: CATSDSPSSSDSYNEQFF. The CDR3 bases are TGTGCCACCAGTGATTCCCCCTCCTCTTCAGACTCCTACAATGAGCAGTTCTTC.

This clone was seen only once. The rearrangement uses TRBV7-3 and TRBJ2-2; the D is unclear. With 5 bases removed from V and 4 bases from J, the gap between germline ends came to 5 bases. From germline, CDR1 is SGHTA and CDR2 FQGTGA. The CDR3 consists of 12 residues. The CDR3 nucleotides are TGTGCCAGCAGCCCCCTCACCGGGGAGCTGTTTTTT. Amino acid sequence: CASSPLTGELFF. The whole variable domain, filled in from reference TRBV7-3 and TRBJ2-2, reads GAGVSQTPSNKVTEKGKYVELRCDPISGHTALYWYRQSLGQGPEFLIYFQGTGAADDSGLPNDRFFAVRPEGSVSTLKIQRTERGDSAVYLCASSPLTGELFFGEGSRLTVL.